A selection of T cell receptor beta chains follows, all from one sample in a study of human T cells and chemical hapten exposure. Each CDR3 protein gets one entry after TCRdb re-called the RACE reads with MiXCR. The sample comprises about 92,000 distinct CDR3 sequences, around 10% of which are singletons, and 3.6% rests with the top ten. The sample consisted of whole blood, taken in connection with sensitization to the hapten diphenylcyclopropenone (DPC). The source of these receptors is a woman between 40 and 55 years old with alopecia areata. Some clones in this sample may be carry-over from other donors' samples. Both conserved end residues are part of each CDR3. A D gene is named only where the DNA matches it firmly. Size tells how often a clone was seen (once, few, many) or the class of an expanded clone, and some rows leave it out.

clone_size	v_call	d_call	j_call	cdr3_aa	cdr3_nt
many	TRBV4-1	-	TRBJ2-3	CASKEGGTDTQYF	TGCGCCAGCAAGGAAGGTGGCACAGATACGCAGTATTTT
few	TRBV20-1	-	TRBJ1-2	CSARASEKGYTF	TGCAGTGCTAGAGCGTCAGAGAAGGGCTACACCTTC
many	TRBV5-1	TRBD2	TRBJ2-3	CASSRLAGDTDTQYF	TGCGCCAGCAGTAGGCTAGCGGGGGACACAGATACGCAGTATTTT
-	TRBV6-5	TRBD1	TRBJ2-2	CASSFLPTGSGELFF	TGTGCCAGCAGTTTCCTTCCGACAGGGTCCGGGGAGCTGTTTTTT
many	TRBV12-3/TRBV12-4	TRBD1	TRBJ1-1	CASSLTGVNTEAFF	TGTGCCAGCAGTCTTACAGGGGTGAACACTGAAGCTTTCTTT
many	TRBV28	-	TRBJ2-3	CASVSLSFPSEITDTQYF	TGTGCCAGCGTCTCTCTGTCCTTCCCTTCGGAGATCACAGATACGCAGTATTTT
many	TRBV7-9	-	TRBJ2-3	CASSSQGTFTDTQYF	TGTGCCAGCAGCTCACAGGGTACTTTCACAGATACGCAGTATTTT
few	TRBV28	-	TRBJ2-3	CASSFLRQGGTQYF	TGTGCCAGCAGTTTTTTACGCCAGGGAGGTACGCAGTATTTT
few	TRBV5-1	TRBD1	TRBJ2-2	CASRPGQLNTGELFF	TGCGCCAGCCGACCGGGACAGCTGAACACCGGGGAGCTGTTTTTT
many	TRBV7-2	-	TRBJ1-1	CASSLFQGRRDTEAFF	TGTGCCAGCAGCCTCTTTCAGGGTAGGAGAGACACTGAAGCTTTCTTT
many	TRBV4-1	TRBD1	TRBJ1-1	CASSFDRVNTEAFF	TGCGCCAGCAGCTTCGACAGGGTGAACACTGAAGCTTTCTTT
-	TRBV6-6	TRBD1	TRBJ1-2	CASSRNTRDRSNYGYTF	TGTGCCAGCAGTCGAAATACTCGGGACAGGTCGAACTATGGCTACACCTTC
many	TRBV7-2	-	TRBJ1-1	CASSSMAEGTEAFF	TGTGCCAGCAGCTCGATGGCCGAGGGCACTGAAGCTTTCTTT
few	TRBV30	-	TRBJ2-3	CAWSPSSTDTQYF	TGTGCCTGGAGTCCTTCTAGTACAGATACGCAGTATTTT
few	TRBV5-6	TRBD1	TRBJ1-1	CASSPGTGSEAFF	TGTGCCAGCAGCCCCGGGACAGGGTCTGAAGCTTTCTTT
many	TRBV28	TRBD1	TRBJ1-1	CASSFADRRAEAFF	TGTGCCAGCAGTTTCGCGGACAGGCGGGCTGAAGCTTTCTTT
few	TRBV6-6	-	TRBJ2-4	CASSSAVGGIAKNIQYF	TGTGCCAGCAGTTCCGCCGTAGGGGGGATAGCCAAAAACATTCAGTACTTC
-	TRBV6-2/TRBV6-3	-	TRBJ2-7	CASSGYQRISYEQYF	TGTGCCAGCAGTGGATACCAGAGAATCTCCTACGAGCAGTACTTC
-	TRBV19	-	TRBJ1-5	CASSIELPSREGQPQHF	TGTGCCAGTAGTATTGAGTTGCCGAGCAGGGAGGGACAGCCCCAGCATTTT
many	TRBV9	TRBD2	TRBJ2-3	CASSVLAGASRSTDTQYF	TGTGCCAGCAGCGTCCTAGCGGGGGCGAGTAGAAGCACAGATACGCAGTATTTT
few	TRBV5-1	-	TRBJ1-6	CASSLAEGSYNSPLHF	TGCGCCAGCAGCTTGGCCGAGGGATCCTATAATTCACCCCTCCACTTT
many	TRBV6-6	-	TRBJ1-5	CASSLTGGWSQPQHF	TGTGCCAGCAGCCTAACCGGGGGTTGGTCTCAGCCCCAGCATTTT
many	TRBV12-3/TRBV12-4	-	TRBJ1-1	CASSFTEMNTEAFF	TGTGCCAGCAGTTTTACAGAGATGAACACTGAAGCTTTCTTT
many	TRBV12-3/TRBV12-4	-	TRBJ2-2	CASSLQRGLNTGELFF	TGTGCCAGCTCCCTCCAGAGGGGACTCAACACCGGGGAGCTGTTTTTT
few	TRBV6-5	TRBD1	TRBJ2-7	CASSAGQGRTYF	TGTGCCAGCAGTGCCGGACAGGGTCGTACGTACTTC
many	TRBV5-6	-	TRBJ1-1	CASSLLNTEAFF	TGTGCCAGCAGCTTGCTGAACACTGAAGCTTTCTTT
few	TRBV3-1	-	TRBJ2-1	CASSQEGGWDEQFF	TGTGCCAGCAGCCAAGAGGGGGGCTGGGATGAGCAGTTCTTC
few	TRBV7-9	TRBD1	TRBJ1-2	CASSLGQYNYGYTF	TGTGCCAGCAGCTTGGGACAGTATAACTATGGCTACACCTTC
many	TRBV7-8	TRBD2	TRBJ2-3	CASSPTSGGPTDTQYF	TGTGCCAGCAGCCCGACTAGCGGGGGTCCCACAGATACGCAGTATTTT
-	TRBV10-2	-	TRBJ1-1	CASSQYAGTEAFF	TGCGCCAGCAGTCAGTACGCCGGCACTGAAGCTTTCTTT
many	TRBV29-1	-	TRBJ2-1	CSADTGYNEQFF	TGCAGCGCCGATACAGGGTACAATGAGCAGTTCTTC
-	TRBV5-1	TRBD1	TRBJ2-2	CASSLVGQDGELFF	TGCGCCAGCAGCTTGGTCGGACAGGACGGGGAGCTGTTTTTT
-	TRBV7-3	-	TRBJ2-1	CASSGAGATYNEQFF	TGTGCCAGCAGTGGGGCAGGGGCAACCTACAATGAGCAGTTCTTC
many	TRBV20-1	-	TRBJ1-2	CSAWDSPGLYGYTF	TGCAGTGCCTGGGACTCCCCCGGACTCTATGGCTACACCTTC
few	TRBV29-1	-	TRBJ2-7	CSVEIAYEQYF	TGCAGCGTTGAAATTGCCTACGAGCAGTACTTC
-	TRBV18	TRBD1	TRBJ1-1	CASSPPGQGAEAFF	TGTGCCAGCTCACCACCGGGACAGGGGGCTGAAGCTTTCTTT
few	TRBV20-1	-	TRBJ2-7	CSAVREGPYEQYF	TGCAGTGCTGTCAGGGAAGGTCCCTACGAGCAGTACTTC
many	TRBV6-2/TRBV6-3	TRBD1	TRBJ1-5	CASSYGGFRDRGLNQPQHF	TGTGCCAGCAGTTACGGGGGATTCCGGGACAGGGGGCTGAATCAGCCCCAGCATTTT
many	TRBV7-9	-	TRBJ2-3	CASSLDAGPDTQYF	TGTGCCAGCAGCTTAGACGCGGGGCCAGATACGCAGTATTTT
few	TRBV18	TRBD1	TRBJ2-1	CASSRTTGYRENEQFF	TGTGCCAGCTCACGAACGACAGGGTATAGGGAAAATGAGCAGTTCTTC
-	TRBV6-5	-	TRBJ1-2	CASSYSGAQGYGYTF	TGTGCCAGCAGTTACTCAGGGGCCCAGGGGTATGGCTACACCTTC
many	TRBV27	-	TRBJ2-5	CASGSQGGETQYF	TGTGCCAGCGGATCCCAGGGGGGGGAGACCCAGTACTTC
few	TRBV14	-	TRBJ2-3	CASSQDPPDTQYF	TGTGCCAGCAGCCAAGATCCTCCAGATACGCAGTATTTT
many	TRBV11-2	-	TRBJ1-5	CASSLFGQTNQPQHF	TGTGCCAGCAGCTTATTCGGACAGACCAATCAGCCCCAGCATTTT
many	TRBV7-9	-	TRBJ1-1	CASSLLGGGSNTEAFF	TGTGCCAGCAGCTTACTTGGGGGTGGATCAAACACTGAAGCTTTCTTT
few	TRBV7-2	TRBD1	TRBJ2-1	CASGGTGDFF	TGTGCCAGCGGAGGGACAGGGGATTTCTTC
-	TRBV11-2	-	TRBJ1-5	CAHSSGRGGNQPQHF	TGTGCCCACAGCTCTGGCCGGGGGGGCAATCAGCCCCAGCATTTT
few	TRBV25-1	-	TRBJ2-2	CASSESKPFNTGELFF	TGTGCCAGCAGTGAATCCAAACCCTTTAACACCGGGGAGCTGTTTTTT
-	TRBV20-1	TRBD1	TRBJ1-3	CSAMGQVGSGNTIYF	TGCAGTGCTATGGGACAGGTGGGCTCTGGAAACACCATATATTTT
-	TRBV12-5	-	TRBJ1-1	CASGLPRLPARNEAFF	TGTGCTAGTGGTTTGCCACGATTACCAGCCCGGAATGAAGCTTTCTTT
many	TRBV29-1	-	TRBJ1-1	CSVRTGSRNTEAFF	TGCAGCGTTCGGACGGGGTCCAGGAACACTGAAGCTTTCTTT
-	TRBV9	-	TRBJ2-1	CASSLASLQFGQFF	TGTGCCAGCAGCCTAGCTTCTTTACAATTCGGGCAGTTCTTC
many	TRBV6-2/TRBV6-3	TRBD1	TRBJ2-2	CASSRGQGDTGELFF	TGTGCCAGCAGTCGAGGACAGGGGGACACCGGGGAGCTGTTTTTT
many	TRBV7-3	TRBD2	TRBJ2-5	CASSLGLAGGFQETQYF	TGTGCCAGCAGCTTGGGACTAGCGGGGGGATTCCAAGAGACCCAGTACTTC